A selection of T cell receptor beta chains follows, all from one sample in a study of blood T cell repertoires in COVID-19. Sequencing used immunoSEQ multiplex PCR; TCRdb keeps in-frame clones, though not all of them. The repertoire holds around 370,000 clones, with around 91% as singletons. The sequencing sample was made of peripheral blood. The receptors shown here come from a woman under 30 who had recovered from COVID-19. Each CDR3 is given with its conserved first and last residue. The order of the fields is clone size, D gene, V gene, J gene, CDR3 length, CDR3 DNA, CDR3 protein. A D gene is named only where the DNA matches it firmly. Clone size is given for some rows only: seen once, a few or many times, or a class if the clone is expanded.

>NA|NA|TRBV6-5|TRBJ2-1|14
TGTGCCAGCAGACCCGGGACTGAGCCCAATGAGCAGTTCTTC
CASRPGTEPNEQFF
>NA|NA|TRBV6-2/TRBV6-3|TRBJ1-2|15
TGTGCCAGCAGTTACTCGACCAGGCTCGGCTATGGCTACACCTTC
CASSYSTRLGYGYTF
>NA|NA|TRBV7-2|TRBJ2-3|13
TGTGCCAGCAGCTTAGGATTGGGGCCAGATCAGTATTTT
CASSLGLGPDQYF
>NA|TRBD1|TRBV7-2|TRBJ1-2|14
TGTGCCAGCAGCCTAGGATGGGGACAGTTCGGCTACACCTTC
CASSLGWGQFGYTF
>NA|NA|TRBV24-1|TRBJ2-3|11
TGTGCCACTACAGGGTCAGATACGCAGTATTTT
CATTGSDTQYF
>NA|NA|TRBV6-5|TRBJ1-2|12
TGTGCCAGCACCCTGACAGTCTATGGCTACACCTTC
CASTLTVYGYTF
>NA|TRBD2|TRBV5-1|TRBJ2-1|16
TGCGCCAGCAGCTTGCCGCGGGAGGGCCCCTACAATGAGCAGTTCTTC
CASSLPREGPYNEQFF
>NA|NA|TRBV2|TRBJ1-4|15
TGTGCCAGCAGCGGTCCGGAGCCAACTAATGAAAAACTGTTTTTT
CASSGPEPTNEKLFF
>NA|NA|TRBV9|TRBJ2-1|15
TGTGCCAGCAGCGTATTAGGGACAACATCCAATGAGCAGTTCTTC
CASSVLGTTSNEQFF
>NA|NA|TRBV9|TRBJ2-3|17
TGTGCCAGCAGCTCCTTCTCTAGCGTTGAATGGGTAGATACGCAGTATTTT
CASSSFSSVEWVDTQYF
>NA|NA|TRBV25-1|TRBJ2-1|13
TGTGCCAGCAGTGAGGGCGTGTACAATGAGCAGTTCTTC
CASSEGVYNEQFF
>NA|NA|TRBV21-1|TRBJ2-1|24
TGTGCCAGCAGCAAAACAAAATCTCTTAGTCCCCTAGCGGGAGACCCGAGCTCCTACAATGAGCAGTTCTTC
CASSKTKSLSPLAGDPSSYNEQFF
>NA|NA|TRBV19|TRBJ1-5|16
TGTGCCAGTAGTATACAGGGCTCTTATAGCAATCAGCCCCAGCATTTT
CASSIQGSYSNQPQHF
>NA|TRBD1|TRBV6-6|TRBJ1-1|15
TGTGCCAGCAGGGGACAGAGCCGCATGAACACTGAAGCTTTCTTT
CASRGQSRMNTEAFF
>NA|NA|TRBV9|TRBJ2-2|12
TGTGCCAGCAGCTCCTTCACCGGGGAGCTGTTTTTT
CASSSFTGELFF
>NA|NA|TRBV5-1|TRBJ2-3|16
TGCGCCAGCAGCTTGGTAGGGAGGAGGAGCACAGATACGCAGTATTTT
CASSLVGRRSTDTQYF
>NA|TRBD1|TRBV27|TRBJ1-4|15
TGTGCCAGCAGCCAAGGGACAGCGCTAAATGAAAAACTGTTTTTT
CASSQGTALNEKLFF
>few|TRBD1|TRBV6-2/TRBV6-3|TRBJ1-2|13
TGTGCCAGCAGTTACCAGGGGGAGTTTGGCTACACCTTC
CASSYQGEFGYTF